The 22 T cell receptor beta chains below come from one sample, sequenced in a study of regulatory T cells in long-lasting Graves disease. Time point here: persistent/refractory GD, antithyroid drugs over 5 years with positive TRAb. Extracted PBMC RNA gave rise to the TCR library. Arm-PCR of CDR3 regions and iRepertoire HTBI primers were used to build TCR beta libraries. TCRdb used MiXCR to reprocess the multiplex PCR reads, holding one entry per CDR3 protein. The sample contains roughly 700,000 distinct CDR3 sequences, about 32% of which appear only once. The specimen was peripheral blood mononuclear cells (PBMCs), collected when the disease was refractory, from a patient treated with antithyroid drugs. The receptors here all came from a female donor with Graves disease.

This clonotype was detected many times. J is TRBJ2-6 and V is TRBV12-3 or TRBV12-4, with D possibly being TRBD1 (5 bases). CDR3 length: 16 amino acids. Trimming cost V 7 bases and J 4 bases, with 17 bases left between them. In DNA, the CDR3 is TGTGCCAGCACTTGGGGCAGGGCACCGGGGGCCAACGTCCTGACTTTC. Translation gives CASTWGRAPGANVLTF.

This clonotype occurred many times. For the CDR3, the DNA is TGTGCCAGCCGTGCGGCCTGGGGGAACACTGAAGCTTTCTTT. Translated, it gives CASRAAWGNTEAFF. The chain combines TRBV2 with TRBJ1-1; no clear D. Germline CDR1 reads SNHLY; CDR2 reads FYNNEI. The CDR3 contains 14 residues. The V and J ends lost 8 bases and 1 base respectively, with 14 bases between them.

The table lists this clonotype with a few counts. V usage is TRBV15 and J usage is TRBJ2-2; no firm D call. The CDR3 has 13 amino acids. Germline-derived CDR1 and CDR2 are LNHNV and YYDKDF (reference sequence). V lost 0 bases to trimming and J lost 5 bases, with 4 bases between them. Here the CDR3 DNA reads TGTGCCACCAGCAGAGATCTTACCGGGGAGCTGTTTTTT. It encodes CATSRDLTGELFF.

This chain connects TRBV20-1 to TRBJ1-2; 7 positions agree with TRBD1. The CDR3 loop spans 13 amino acids. Trimming at V came to 5 bases and at J to 3 bases, leaving 6 bases not matched to a gene. Germline V CDR1 and CDR2: DFQATT, SNEGSKA (reference sequence). The CDR3 DNA reads TGCAGTGCTGAAAGGACAGGACACTATGGCTACACCTTC. Its translation is CSAERTGHYGYTF.

The chain joins TRBV19 to TRBJ1-1; maybe TRBD1 (6 bases). Germline V gives CDR1 LNHDA, CDR2 SQIVND (reference sequence). The CDR3 loop spans 14 amino acids. V lost 6 bases, J lost 1 base, and 12 bases lay in between. The CDR3 DNA reads as TGTGCCAGTAGAGTTACAGGGACGAACACTGAAGCTTTCTTT. Residues: CASRVTGTNTEAFF.

The rearrangement links TRBV6-5 to TRBJ1-6; perhaps TRBD1 as D (5 bases). V gave up 0 bases and J gave up 4 bases, with 7 bases separating them. In germline, CDR1 is MNHEY, CDR2 SVGAGI. The CDR3 is made up of 15 amino acids. The CDR3 reads CASSYSTVYNSPLHF. For the CDR3, the DNA is TGTGCCAGCAGTTACTCGACAGTATATAATTCACCCCTCCACTTT.

This clonotype was recorded a few times. The genes are TRBV5-5 and TRBJ1-4, with D perhaps TRBD1 (5 bases). The CDR3 runs 16 residues. V shed 4 bases and J shed 8 bases, with 21 bases lying between them. CDR1 and CDR2 (germline): SGHKS, YYEKEE (reference sequence). CDR3 DNA: TGTGCCAGCAGCCGAGGATCCAACAGGTTGGGGGAAAAACTGTTTTTT. Translated, it gives CASSRGSNRLGEKLFF.

Notes on this clonotype: Being one base from a much bigger clone, this may be a read error. In DNA form, the CDR3 reads TGTGCCTGCAGTTTAGGAGCGGGACTAAACAACTATGGCTACACCTTC. Translating it yields CACSLGAGLNNYGYTF. This chain connects TRBV12-3 or TRBV12-4 to TRBJ1-2; the D gene is possibly TRBD1 (5 bases). The CDR3 consists of 16 residues.

For this clonotype: A far more abundant clone sits one base away, making this likely a read error. The chain uses TRBV27 and TRBJ2-7; D remains ambiguous. Germline values: CDR1 MNHEY, CDR2 SMNVEV (reference sequence). The CDR3 is 11 amino acids. V dropped 4 bases and J dropped 5 bases, with 6 bases sitting between them. CDR3 in DNA: TGTGCCAGCAGTTCCCCCCACGAGCAGTACTTC. Translated: CASSSPHEQYF.

The chain has TRBV29-1 and TRBJ2-7; the D gene is possibly TRBD2 (6 bases). V shed 7 bases and J shed 5 bases, with 18 bases lying between them. Germline V gene lookup returns CDR1 SQVTM and CDR2 ANQGSEA. This CDR3 is built from 13 residues. DNA of the CDR3: TGCAGCGCGTCTAGCGTGGGAGGCGACGAGCAGTACTTC. This translates into CSASSVGGDEQYF.

This rearrangement joins TRBV5-1 to TRBJ2-2; TRBD2 matches 9 bases. This CDR3 has 18 amino acids. Germline loops: CDR1 SGHRS, CDR2 YFSETQ. V gave up 0 bases and J gave up 1 base; unmatched junction bases: 7. This CDR3 reads CASSLDVIAGVNTGELFF. CDR3 DNA: TGCGCCAGCAGCTTGGATGTAATAGCGGGAGTGAACACCGGGGAGCTGTTTTTT.

The J gene is TRBJ1-2, the V gene TRBV7-9, with D perhaps TRBD1 (5 bases). V lost 3 bases, J lost 5 bases, and 19 bases lay in between. The CDR3 length is 16 residues. Per germline, CDR1 SEHNR and CDR2 FQNEAQ (reference sequence). The CDR3 DNA reads as TGTGCCAGCAGCTTTGAGACCGGGGGGACCGGTTATGGCTACACCTTC. This translates into CASSFETGGTGYGYTF.

In this sample, this clonotype turned up a few times. The V and J genes are TRBV20-1 and TRBJ2-5; the D call may be TRBD1 or TRBD2 (5 bases each). V lost 0 bases and J lost 2, with 19 bases in between. The CDR3 is 17 residues long. Germline V gives CDR1 DFQATT, CDR2 SNEGSKA (reference sequence). CDR3 amino acids: CSARDYGSEGPQETQYF. In nucleotides, the CDR3 is TGCAGTGCTAGAGATTACGGTAGCGAGGGGCCGCAAGAGACCCAGTACTTC.

This clonotype showed up just once. The rearrangement joins TRBV19 to TRBJ1-2, with a tentative D call TRBD1 (6 bases). The germline CDR1 and CDR2 sequences are LNHDA and SQIVND (reference sequence). This CDR3 spans 15 amino acids. V gave up 7 bases and J gave up 2 bases, with 17 bases separating them. CDR3 in DNA: TGTGCCAGTAATTCCCCAGGGGAGTTCAACTATGGCTACACCTTC. Amino acids: CASNSPGEFNYGYTF. Looking up the rest from reference TRBV19 and TRBJ1-2 gives the full variable domain: DGGITQSPKYLFRKEGQNVTLSCEQNLNHDAMYWYRQDPGQGLRLIYYSQIVNDFQKGDIAEGYSVSREKKESFPLTVTSAQKNPTAFYLCASNSPGEFNYGYTFGSGTRLTVV.

The CDR3 here is CASSSIRDSRSTQYF. The CDR3 DNA is TGTGCCAGCAGTTCAATCAGGGACAGCCGGTCAACCCAGTACTTC. V gene TRBV6-2 or TRBV6-3 combines with J gene TRBJ2-5, with TRBD1 matching over 7 bases. The germline V gene encodes CDR1 MNHEY and CDR2 SVGEGT. This CDR3 spans 15 amino acids. Unmatched junction bases numbered 13, after V lost 4 bases and J lost 8 bases.

In its sample, this clonotype was seen a few times. The CDR3 loop is CASSLVGSSNSPLHF. CDR3 DNA: TGTGCCAGCAGCTTGGTGGGAAGCTCTAATTCACCCCTCCACTTT. The chain uses TRBV7-9 and TRBJ1-6; D not certain. Germline CDR1 reads SEHNR; CDR2 reads FQNEAQ (reference sequence). This CDR3 has 15 amino acids. V was shortened by 3 bases and J by 6 bases, with 12 bases between the two germline ends.

This clonotype was picked up a small number of times. The chain uses TRBV7-9 and TRBJ1-2, with D unresolved. Germline V CDR1 and CDR2: SEHNR, FQNEAQ (reference sequence). Trimming pared 5 bases from V and 2 bases from J, leaving 12 bases between. The length of the CDR3 is 14 residues. The CDR3 is CASSTEARNYGYTF. The CDR3 DNA follows: TGTGCCAGCAGCACGGAAGCCCGAAACTATGGCTACACCTTC.

Details on this clonotype: This clone may be a read error of a much larger clone one base away. The rearrangement links TRBV28 to TRBJ2-5, with D maybe TRBD1 (6 bases). The CDR3 covers 12 residues. The germline gives CDR1 MDHEN, CDR2 SYDVKM. The CDR3 loop reads CAGSTGPETQYF. The CDR3 DNA follows: TGTGCCGGCAGTACAGGGCCCGAGACCCAGTACTTC. Supplemented by reference TRBV28 and TRBJ2-5, the full variable domain reads DVKVTQSSRYLVKRTGEKVFLECVQDMDHENMFWYRQDPGLGLRLIYFSYDVKMKEKGDIPEGYSVSREKKERFSLILESASTNQTSMYLCAGSTGPETQYFGPGTRLLVL.

This clonotype was observed a handful of times. The rearrangement joins TRBV20-1 to TRBJ1-2; weak D call: TRBD1 (5 bases). The CDR3 is made up of 16 amino acids. Germline assignment: CDR1 DFQATT and CDR2 SNEGSKA (reference sequence). V was clipped by 3 bases and J by 2 bases, with 19 bases between them. The CDR3 spells CSASGQGSLRNYGYTF. In DNA form, the CDR3 reads TGCAGTGCTAGTGGCCAGGGATCCCTCAGAAACTATGGCTACACCTTC.

The chain couples TRBV18 to TRBJ1-5; no reliable D call. Trimming stripped 1 base from V and 4 bases from J, with 5 bases between. There are 13 residues in the CDR3. Germline CDR1 reads KGHSH; CDR2 reads LQKENI. CDR3 protein: CASSPHINQPQHF. CDR3 bases: TGTGCCAGCTCACCACATATTAATCAGCCCCAGCATTTT.

In this sample, this clonotype turned up a few times. CDR3 DNA sequence: TGTGCCAGCAGTGCCCCGGATTGGCAGGGATACGAGCAGTACTTC. Its protein product is CASSAPDWQGYEQYF. The chain uses TRBV6-2 or TRBV6-3 and TRBJ2-7; D perhaps matches TRBD1 (5 bases). The CDR3 has 15 residues. Germline-derived CDR1 and CDR2 are MNHEY and SVGEGT. V dropped 5 bases and J dropped 4 bases, with 18 bases sitting between them.

Many counts were recorded for this clonotype. V usage is TRBV2 and J usage is TRBJ1-1; 7 positions agree with TRBD1. This CDR3 is 14 amino acids long. Trimming took 6 bases from V and 5 from J; bases not matched to a gene: 9. Germline V gene lookup returns CDR1 SNHLY and CDR2 FYNNEI. As DNA, the CDR3 is TGTGCCAGCAGCGACAGGGCGCGGGGAACTGAAGCTTTCTTT. It encodes CASSDRARGTEAFF.